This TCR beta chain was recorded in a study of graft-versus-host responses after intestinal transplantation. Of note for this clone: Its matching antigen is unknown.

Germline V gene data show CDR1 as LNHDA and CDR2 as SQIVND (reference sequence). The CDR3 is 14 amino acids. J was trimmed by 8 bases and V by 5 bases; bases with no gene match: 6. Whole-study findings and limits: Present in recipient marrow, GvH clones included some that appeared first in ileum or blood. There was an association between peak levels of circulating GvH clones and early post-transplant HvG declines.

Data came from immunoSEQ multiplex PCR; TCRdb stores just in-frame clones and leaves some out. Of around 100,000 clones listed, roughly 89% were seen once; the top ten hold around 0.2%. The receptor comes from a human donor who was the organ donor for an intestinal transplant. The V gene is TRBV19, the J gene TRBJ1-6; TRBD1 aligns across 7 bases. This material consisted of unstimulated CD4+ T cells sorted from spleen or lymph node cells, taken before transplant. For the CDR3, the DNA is TGTGCCAGTAGTCTACAGGGGAGAGATTCACCCCTCCACTTT. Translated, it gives CASSLQGRDSPLHF.